This TCR beta chain was recorded in a study of cytomegalovirus exposure and HLA in healthy donors. Findings and limits, study-wide: It has been reported that TCR beta sequences accurately predicted the HLA-A and HLA-B alleles of most subjects.

In regard to this clone: Its antigen is undetermined.

The PCR made use of 60 Vbeta and 13 Jbeta primers. Sequenced by immunoSEQ multiplex PCR; TCRdb stores in-frame clones only, minus some. The data contain about 160,000 clones, 75% to 90% of them seen just once; the ten biggest clones take up roughly 4.4%. This CDR3 is 14 amino acids long. Trimming left V 7 bases short and J 7 bases short, with 14 bases between. Germline CDR1 is PRHDT and CDR2 is FYEKMQ (reference sequence). This TCR was sampled from a man younger than 45 in good health and CMV-seronegative. Sequenced material: PBMCs. The chain has TRBV13 and TRBJ1-6; TRBD1 might be the D (5 bases). This chain's CDR3 is CASTGGQFNSPLHF. CDR3 in DNA: TGTGCCAGCACGGGGGGTCAGTTCAATTCACCCCTCCACTTT.